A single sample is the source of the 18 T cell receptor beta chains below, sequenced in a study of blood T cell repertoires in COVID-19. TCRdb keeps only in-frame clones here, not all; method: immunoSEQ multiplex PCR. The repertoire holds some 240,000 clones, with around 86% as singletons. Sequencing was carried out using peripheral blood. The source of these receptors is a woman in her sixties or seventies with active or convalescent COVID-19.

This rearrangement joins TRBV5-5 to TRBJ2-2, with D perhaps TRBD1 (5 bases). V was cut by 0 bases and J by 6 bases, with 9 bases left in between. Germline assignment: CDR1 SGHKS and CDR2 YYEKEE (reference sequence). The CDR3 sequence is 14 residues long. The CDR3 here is CASSLEGPPGELFF. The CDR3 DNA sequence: TGTGCCAGCAGCTTGGAGGGGCCCCCCGGGGAGCTGTTTTTT.

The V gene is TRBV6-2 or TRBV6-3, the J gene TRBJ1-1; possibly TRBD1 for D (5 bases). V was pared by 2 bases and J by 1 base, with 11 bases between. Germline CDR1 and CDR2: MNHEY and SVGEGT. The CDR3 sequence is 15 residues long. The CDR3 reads CASSYIRGTNTEAFF. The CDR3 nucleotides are TGTGCCAGCAGTTACATCCGGGGGACGAACACTGAAGCTTTCTTT.

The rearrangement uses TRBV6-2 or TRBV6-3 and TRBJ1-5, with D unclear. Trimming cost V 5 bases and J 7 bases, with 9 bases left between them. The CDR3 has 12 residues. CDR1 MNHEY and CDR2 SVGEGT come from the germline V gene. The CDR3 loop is CASSHSQQPQHF. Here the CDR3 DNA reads TGTGCCAGCAGTCACAGTCAACAGCCCCAGCATTTT.

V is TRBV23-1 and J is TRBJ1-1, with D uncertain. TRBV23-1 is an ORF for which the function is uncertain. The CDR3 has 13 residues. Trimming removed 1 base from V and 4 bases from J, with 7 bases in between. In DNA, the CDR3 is TGCGCCAGCAGTCAATGCGGGGTCACTGAAGCTTTCTTT. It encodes CASSQCGVTEAFF.

The CDR3 reads CASSLEGTGLLVNTGELFF. In DNA form, the CDR3 reads TGCGCCAGCAGCTTGGAGGGGACAGGGCTTCTGGTAAACACCGGGGAGCTGTTTTTT. The chain couples TRBV5-1 to TRBJ2-2, with 9 bases aligning to TRBD1. The germline V gene has CDR1 SGHRS and CDR2 YFSETQ. The trim removed 0 bases at V and 2 bases at J, leaving 11 bases unmatched. This CDR3 contains 19 residues.

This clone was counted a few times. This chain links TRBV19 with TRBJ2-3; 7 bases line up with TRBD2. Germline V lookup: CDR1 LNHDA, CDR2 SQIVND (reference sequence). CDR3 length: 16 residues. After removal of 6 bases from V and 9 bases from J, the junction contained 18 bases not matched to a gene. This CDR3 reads CASRSREASSIGTQYF. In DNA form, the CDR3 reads TGTGCCAGTAGGAGCCGGGAGGCTAGCTCTATTGGGACGCAGTATTTT.

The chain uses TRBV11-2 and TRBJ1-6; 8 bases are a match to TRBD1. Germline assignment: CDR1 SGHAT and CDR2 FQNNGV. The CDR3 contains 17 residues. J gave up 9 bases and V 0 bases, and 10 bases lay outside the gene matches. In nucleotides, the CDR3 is TGTGCCAGCAGCTTAGATTCCCGGACAGGGCGTCTTTCACCCCTCCACTTT. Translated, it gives CASSLDSRTGRLSPLHF.

CDR3 DNA: TGTGCCAGCAGCCTCGGACTAGCGGGGGGGTGGACAGATACGCAGTATTTT. Its translation: CASSLGLAGGWTDTQYF. The V and J genes are TRBV7-8 and TRBJ2-3, with 15 positions matching TRBD2. Germline V CDR1 and CDR2: SGHVS, FQNEAQ. V shed 5 bases and J 3 bases; nucleotides not matched to a gene: 6. The CDR3 spans 17 residues.

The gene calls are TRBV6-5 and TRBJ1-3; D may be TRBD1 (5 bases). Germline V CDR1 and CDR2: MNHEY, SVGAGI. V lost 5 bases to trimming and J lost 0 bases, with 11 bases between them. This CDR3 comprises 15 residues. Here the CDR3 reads CASSRTGFSGNTIYF. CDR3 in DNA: TGTGCCAGCAGTCGAACAGGCTTCTCTGGAAACACCATATATTTT.

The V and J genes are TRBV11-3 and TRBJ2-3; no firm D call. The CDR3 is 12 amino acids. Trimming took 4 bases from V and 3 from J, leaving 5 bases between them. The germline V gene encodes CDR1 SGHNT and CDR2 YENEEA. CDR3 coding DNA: TGTGCCAGCAGCTCCGTGACAGATACGCAGTATTTT. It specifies CASSSVTDTQYF.

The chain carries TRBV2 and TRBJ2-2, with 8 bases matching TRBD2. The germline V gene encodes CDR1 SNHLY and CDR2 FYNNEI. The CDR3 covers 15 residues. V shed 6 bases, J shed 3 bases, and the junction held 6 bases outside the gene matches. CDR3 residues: CASRLTSVDTGELFF. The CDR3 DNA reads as TGTGCCAGCAGGCTGACTAGCGTAGACACCGGGGAGCTGTTTTTT.

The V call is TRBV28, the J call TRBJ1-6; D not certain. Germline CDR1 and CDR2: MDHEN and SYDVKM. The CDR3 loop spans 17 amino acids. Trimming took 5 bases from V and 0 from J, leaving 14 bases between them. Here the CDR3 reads CASSPPRAGSYNSPLHF. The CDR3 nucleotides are TGTGCCAGCAGTCCGCCCCGGGCGGGCTCCTATAATTCACCCCTCCACTTT.

CDR3 in amino acids: CASSGVNRVSSNQPQHF. The CDR3 nucleotides are TGTGCCAGCAGTGGTGTCAACAGGGTTAGTAGCAATCAGCCCCAGCATTTT. The rearrangement joins TRBV2 to TRBJ1-5; tentative D call: TRBD1 (6 bases). Per the germline V gene, CDR1 is SNHLY and CDR2 is FYNNEI. The V gene lost 4 bases and the J gene lost 0 bases, with 16 bases spanning the gap. This CDR3 spans 17 amino acids.

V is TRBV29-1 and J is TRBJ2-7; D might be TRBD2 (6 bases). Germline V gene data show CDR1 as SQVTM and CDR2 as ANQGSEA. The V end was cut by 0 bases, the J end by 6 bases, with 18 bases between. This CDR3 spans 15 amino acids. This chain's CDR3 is CSVEDSRTRGTEQYF. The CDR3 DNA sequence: TGCAGCGTTGAAGATTCCAGGACCCGGGGGACCGAGCAGTACTTC.

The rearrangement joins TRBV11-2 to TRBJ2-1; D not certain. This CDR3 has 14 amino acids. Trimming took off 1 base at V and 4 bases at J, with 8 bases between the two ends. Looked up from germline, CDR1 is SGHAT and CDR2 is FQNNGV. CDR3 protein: CASSLVARYNEQFF. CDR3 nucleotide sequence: TGTGCCAGCAGCTTAGTCGCTAGATACAATGAGCAGTTCTTC.

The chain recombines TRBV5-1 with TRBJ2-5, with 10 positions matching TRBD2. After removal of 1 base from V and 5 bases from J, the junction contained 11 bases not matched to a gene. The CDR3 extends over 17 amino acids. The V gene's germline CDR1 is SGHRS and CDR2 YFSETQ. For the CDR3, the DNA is TGCGCCAGCAGCTTGAGCCCTAGCGGGGGCCATGGGGAGACCCAGTACTTC. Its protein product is CASSLSPSGGHGETQYF.

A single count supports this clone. CDR3 coding DNA: TGTGCCAGCAGCAAAGTTATTTGGGCCAGGGTGACGGATTCACCCCTCCACTTT. Its protein is CASSKVIWARVTDSPLHF. The chain is built from TRBV21-1 and TRBJ1-6; the table gives TRBD1 as D, unverified against the DNA. TRBV21-1 is flagged as a pseudogene. This CDR3 is 18 amino acids long.

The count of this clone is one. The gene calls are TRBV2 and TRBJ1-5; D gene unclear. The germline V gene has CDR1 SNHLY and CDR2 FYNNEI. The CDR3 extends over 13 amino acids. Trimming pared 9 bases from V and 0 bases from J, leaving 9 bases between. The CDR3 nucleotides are TGTGCCAGTGAGGATTTTAGCAATCAGCCCCAGCATTTT. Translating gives CASEDFSNQPQHF.